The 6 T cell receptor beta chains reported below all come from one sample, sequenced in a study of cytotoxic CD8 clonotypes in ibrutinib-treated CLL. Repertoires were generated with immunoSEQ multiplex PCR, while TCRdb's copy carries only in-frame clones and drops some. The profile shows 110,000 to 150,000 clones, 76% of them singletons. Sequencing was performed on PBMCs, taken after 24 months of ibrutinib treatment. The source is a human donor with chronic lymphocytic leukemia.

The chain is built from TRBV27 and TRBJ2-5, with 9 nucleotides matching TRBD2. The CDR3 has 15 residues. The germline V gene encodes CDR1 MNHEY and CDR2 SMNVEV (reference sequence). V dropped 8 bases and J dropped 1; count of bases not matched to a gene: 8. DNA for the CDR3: TGTGCCAGCGCACGACTAGCGGACCTCCAAGAGACCCAGTACTTC. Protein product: CASARLADLQETQYF.

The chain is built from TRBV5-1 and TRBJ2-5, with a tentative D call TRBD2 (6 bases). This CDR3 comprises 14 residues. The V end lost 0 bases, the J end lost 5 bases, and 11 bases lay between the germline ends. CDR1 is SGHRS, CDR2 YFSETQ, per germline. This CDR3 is CASSLAGGRETQYF. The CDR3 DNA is TGCGCCAGCAGCTTGGCCGGGGGTCGGGAGACCCAGTACTTC.

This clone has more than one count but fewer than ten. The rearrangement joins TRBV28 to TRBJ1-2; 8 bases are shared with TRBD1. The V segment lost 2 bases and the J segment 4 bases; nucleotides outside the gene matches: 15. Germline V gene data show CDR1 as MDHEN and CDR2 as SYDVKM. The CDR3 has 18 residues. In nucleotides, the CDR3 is TGTGCCAGCAGTTTACCCGCCGGACAGGGCCCGAGAGGCTATGGCTACACCTTC. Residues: CASSLPAGQGPRGYGYTF.

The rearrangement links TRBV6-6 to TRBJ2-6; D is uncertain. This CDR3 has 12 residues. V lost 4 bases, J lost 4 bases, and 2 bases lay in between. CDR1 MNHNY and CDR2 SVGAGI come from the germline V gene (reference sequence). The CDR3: CASSSGANVLTF. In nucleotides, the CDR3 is TGTGCCAGCAGTTCCGGGGCCAACGTCCTGACTTTC.

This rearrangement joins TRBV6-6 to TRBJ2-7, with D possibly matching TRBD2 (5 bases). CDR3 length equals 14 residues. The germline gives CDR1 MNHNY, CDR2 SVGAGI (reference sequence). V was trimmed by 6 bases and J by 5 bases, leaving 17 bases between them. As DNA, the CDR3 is TGTGCCAGCAGCCCCCGGCCGGGATCCCACGAGCAGTACTTC. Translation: CASSPRPGSHEQYF.

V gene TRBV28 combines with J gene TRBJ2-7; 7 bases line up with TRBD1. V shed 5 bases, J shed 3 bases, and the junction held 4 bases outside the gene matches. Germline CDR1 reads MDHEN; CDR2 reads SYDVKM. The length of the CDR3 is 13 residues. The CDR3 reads CASSRDRRYEQYF. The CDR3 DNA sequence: TGTGCCAGCAGTCGGGACAGACGCTACGAGCAGTACTTC.